Below, one T cell receptor (beta chain) is given with its context. What it recognizes is unknown. This record comes from a study of cytomegalovirus exposure and HLA in healthy donors. Study-wide points: CMV serostatus stood as the only immune exposure information on hand. Some V segments, TRBV6-2 and TRBV6-3 among them, were indistinguishable and were therefore excluded. A missense DCLRE1C variant was associated with V- and J-gene trimming of TCR beta chains in a later analysis, and an independent cohort replicated the association.

A multiplex PCR was run with 60 Vbeta primers and 13 Jbeta primers. In the original processing: Approximately 11 million shared chains were among the roughly 78 million unique TCR beta chains that a later analysis counted. The table came from immunoSEQ multiplex PCR; TCRdb's copy has only in-frame clones and leaves some out. That table supplies the V and J calls and clone size; D and trimming were determined from the DNA. The sample shows around 170,000 clones, approximately 80% of them seen only once. This CDR3 contains 16 residues. Trimming at V came to 5 bases and at J to 4 bases, leaving 8 bases not matched to a gene. Germline CDR1 SGHDT, CDR2 YYEEEE.

The TCR originated in a woman in her forties or fifties in good health and CMV-seropositive. The V and J genes are TRBV5-6 and TRBJ2-1, with 11 bases lining up with TRBD2. Sequences were obtained from PBMCs. The CDR3 bases are TGTGCCAGCAGTACTGATAGCGGGGGGGCTTACAATGAGCAGTTCTTC. Translating it yields CASSTDSGGAYNEQFF.